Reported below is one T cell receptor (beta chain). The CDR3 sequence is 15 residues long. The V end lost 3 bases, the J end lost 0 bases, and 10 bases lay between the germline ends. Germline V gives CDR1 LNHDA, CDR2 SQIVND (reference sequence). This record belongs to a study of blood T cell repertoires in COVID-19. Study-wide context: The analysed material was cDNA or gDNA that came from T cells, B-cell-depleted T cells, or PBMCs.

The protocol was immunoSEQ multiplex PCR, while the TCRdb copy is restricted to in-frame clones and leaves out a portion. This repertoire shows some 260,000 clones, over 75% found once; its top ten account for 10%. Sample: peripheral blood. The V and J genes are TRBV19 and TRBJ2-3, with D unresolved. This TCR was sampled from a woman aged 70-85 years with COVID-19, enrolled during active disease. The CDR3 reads CASSMSPMSTDTQYF. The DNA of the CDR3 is TGTGCCAGTAGTATGTCCCCTATGAGCACAGATACGCAGTATTTT.